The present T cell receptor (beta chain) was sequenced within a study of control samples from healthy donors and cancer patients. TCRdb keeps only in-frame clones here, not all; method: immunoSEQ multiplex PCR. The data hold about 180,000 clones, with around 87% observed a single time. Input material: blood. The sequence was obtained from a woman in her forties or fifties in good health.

The CDR3 DNA sequence: TGTGCCAGCAGTGCCACCCCGGGACTAGCGGGGGGGCGCTTCTACAATGAGCAGTTCTTC. It specifies CASSATPGLAGGRFYNEQFF. This sequence joins TRBV6-1 and TRBJ2-1; 16 bases are shared with TRBD2. This CDR3 has 20 amino acids. Trimming removed 4 bases from V and 3 bases from J; junction bases left unmatched: 12. From germline, CDR1 is MNHNS and CDR2 SASEGT.